This T cell receptor beta chain stems from a study of T cells in Graves' hyperthyroidism and ophthalmopathy. Amplification of TCR beta CDR3 regions was performed using RNA transcripts as template. The TCR CDR3 first-round RT-PCR relied on the HTBI primer set. TCRdb independently ran MiXCR on the multiplex PCR reads; one entry per CDR3 protein. The top ten hold about 45% of the sample, which has roughly 510,000 distinct CDR3 sequences, 46% seen once. CDR1 and CDR2 from the germline V gene are SGHTA and FQGNSA. Trimming left V 1 base short and J 3 bases short, with 10 bases between. CDR3 length: 15 amino acids. Diagnoses were made from clinical symptoms, serum measures (thyroxine and TRAb), thyroid ultrasound and orbital computed tomography.

The sample taken for sequencing was peripheral blood or thyroid tissue (not recorded which). The V gene is TRBV7-2, the J gene TRBJ1-5; no reliable D call. This clonotype was sampled from an adult woman with Graves' disease, either hyperthyroidism or ophthalmopathy (not recorded which). In DNA form, the CDR3 reads TGTGCCAGCAGCTTAGTCGGGCGTTCCAATCAGCCCCAGCATTTT. The encoded protein is CASSLVGRSNQPQHF.